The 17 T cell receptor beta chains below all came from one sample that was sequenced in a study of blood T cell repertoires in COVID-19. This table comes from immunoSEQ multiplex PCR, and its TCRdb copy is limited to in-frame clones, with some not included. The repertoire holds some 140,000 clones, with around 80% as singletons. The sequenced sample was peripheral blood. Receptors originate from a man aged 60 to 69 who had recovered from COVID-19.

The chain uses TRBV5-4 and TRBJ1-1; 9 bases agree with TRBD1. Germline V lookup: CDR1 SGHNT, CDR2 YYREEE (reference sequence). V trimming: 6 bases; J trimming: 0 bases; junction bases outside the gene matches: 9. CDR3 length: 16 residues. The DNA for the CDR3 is TGTGCCAGCACCCCTGGGACAGGGATTATGAACACTGAAGCTTTCTTT. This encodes CASTPGTGIMNTEAFF. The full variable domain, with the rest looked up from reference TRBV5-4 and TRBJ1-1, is ETGVTQSPTHLIKTRGQQVTLRCSSQSGHNTVSWYQQALGQGPQFIFQYYREEENGRGNFPPRFSGLQFPNYSSELNVNALELDDSALYLCASTPGTGIMNTEAFFGQGTRLTVV.

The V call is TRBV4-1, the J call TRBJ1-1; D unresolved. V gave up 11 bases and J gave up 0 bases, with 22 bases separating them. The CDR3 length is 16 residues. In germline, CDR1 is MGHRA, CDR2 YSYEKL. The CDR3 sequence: CAASRAAVGVNTEAFF. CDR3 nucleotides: TGCGCCGCCTCGAGGGCGGCCGTCGGGGTGAACACTGAAGCTTTCTTT.

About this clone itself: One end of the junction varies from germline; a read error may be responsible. The CDR3 DNA reads TGCAGTGCTCGGGCCGAGAGGGCGGACTTC. Its translation is CSARAERADF. The chain uses TRBV20-1 and TRBJ1-2; D remains unclear. There are 10 residues in the CDR3. Per the germline V gene, CDR1 is DFQATT and CDR2 is SNEGSKA (reference sequence).

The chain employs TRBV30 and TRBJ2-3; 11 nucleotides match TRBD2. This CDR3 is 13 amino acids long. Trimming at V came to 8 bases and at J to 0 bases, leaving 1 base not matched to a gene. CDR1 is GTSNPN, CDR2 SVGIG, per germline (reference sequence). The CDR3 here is CAGTSGSTDTQYF. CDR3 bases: TGTGCCGGGACTAGCGGTAGCACAGATACGCAGTATTTT.

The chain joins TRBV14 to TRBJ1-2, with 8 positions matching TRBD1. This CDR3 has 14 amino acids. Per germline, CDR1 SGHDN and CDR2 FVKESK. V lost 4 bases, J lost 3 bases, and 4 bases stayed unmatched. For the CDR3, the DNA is TGTGCCAGCAGCCTCCGGACAGGGTACTATGGCTACACCTTC. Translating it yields CASSLRTGYYGYTF.

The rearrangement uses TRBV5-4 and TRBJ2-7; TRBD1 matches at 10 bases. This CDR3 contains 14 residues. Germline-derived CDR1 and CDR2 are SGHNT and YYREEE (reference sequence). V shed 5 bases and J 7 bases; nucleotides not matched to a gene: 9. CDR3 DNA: TGTGCCAGCAGTCCCGGGACAGGGGCTCGGGAGCAGTACTTC. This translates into CASSPGTGAREQYF.

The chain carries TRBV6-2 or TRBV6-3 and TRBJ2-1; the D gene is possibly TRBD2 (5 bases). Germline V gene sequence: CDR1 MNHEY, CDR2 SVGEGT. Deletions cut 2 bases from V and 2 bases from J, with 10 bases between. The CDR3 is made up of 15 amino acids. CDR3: CASSYSGRAYNEQFF. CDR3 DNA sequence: TGTGCCAGCAGTTACAGTGGGCGGGCCTACAATGAGCAGTTCTTC.

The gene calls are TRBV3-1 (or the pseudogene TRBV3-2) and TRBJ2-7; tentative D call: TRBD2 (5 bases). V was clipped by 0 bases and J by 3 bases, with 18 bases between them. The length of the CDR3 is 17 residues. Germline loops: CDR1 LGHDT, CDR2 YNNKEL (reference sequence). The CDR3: CASSQEPVGAGFYEQYF. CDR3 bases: TGTGCCAGCAGCCAAGAACCCGTTGGCGCGGGTTTCTACGAGCAGTACTTC.

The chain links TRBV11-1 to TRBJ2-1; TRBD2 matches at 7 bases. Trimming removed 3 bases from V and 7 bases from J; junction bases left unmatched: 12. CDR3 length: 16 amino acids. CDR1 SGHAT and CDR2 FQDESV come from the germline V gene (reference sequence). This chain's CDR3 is CASSLAGTNHRNEQFF. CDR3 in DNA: TGTGCCAGCAGCTTGGCCGGGACTAACCACAGGAATGAGCAGTTCTTC.

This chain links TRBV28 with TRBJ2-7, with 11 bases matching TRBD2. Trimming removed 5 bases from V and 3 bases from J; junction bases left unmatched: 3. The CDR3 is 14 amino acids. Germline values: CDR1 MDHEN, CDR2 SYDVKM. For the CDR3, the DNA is TGTGCCAGCAGTACCGGGACTAGCGGCTACGAGCAGTACTTC. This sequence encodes CASSTGTSGYEQYF.

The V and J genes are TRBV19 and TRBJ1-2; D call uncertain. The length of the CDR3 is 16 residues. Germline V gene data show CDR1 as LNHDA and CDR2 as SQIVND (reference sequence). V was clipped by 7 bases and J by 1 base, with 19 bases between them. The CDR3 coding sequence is TGTGCCAGTACCCTATACGGGGTGCCCCTTAACTATGGCTACACCTTC. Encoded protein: CASTLYGVPLNYGYTF.

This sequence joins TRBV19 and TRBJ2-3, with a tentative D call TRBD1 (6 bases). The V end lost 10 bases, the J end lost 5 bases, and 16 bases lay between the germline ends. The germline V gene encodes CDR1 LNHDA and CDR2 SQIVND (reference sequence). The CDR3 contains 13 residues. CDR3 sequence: CATKDSQGDTQYF. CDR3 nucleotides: TGTGCCACAAAGGACAGCCAGGGAGATACGCAGTATTTT. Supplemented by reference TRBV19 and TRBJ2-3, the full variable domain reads DGGITQSPKYLFRKEGQNVTLSCEQNLNHDAMYWYRQDPGQGLRLIYYSQIVNDFQKGDIAEGYSVSREKKESFPLTVTSAQKNPTAFYLCATKDSQGDTQYFGPGTRLTVL.

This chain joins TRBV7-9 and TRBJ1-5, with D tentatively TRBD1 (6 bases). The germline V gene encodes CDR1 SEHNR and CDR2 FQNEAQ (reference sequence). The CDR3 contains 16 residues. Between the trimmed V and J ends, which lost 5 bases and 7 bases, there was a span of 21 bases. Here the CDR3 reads CASSPGVDSRGQPQHF. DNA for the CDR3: TGTGCCAGCAGCCCTGGGGTGGACAGTCGGGGCCAGCCCCAGCATTTT. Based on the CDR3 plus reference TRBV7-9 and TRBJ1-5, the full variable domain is DTGVSQNPRHKITKRGQNVTFRCDPISEHNRLYWYRQTLGQGPEFLTYFQNEAQLEKSRLLSDRFSAERPKGSFSTLEIQRTEQGDSAMYLCASSPGVDSRGQPQHFGDGTRLSIL.

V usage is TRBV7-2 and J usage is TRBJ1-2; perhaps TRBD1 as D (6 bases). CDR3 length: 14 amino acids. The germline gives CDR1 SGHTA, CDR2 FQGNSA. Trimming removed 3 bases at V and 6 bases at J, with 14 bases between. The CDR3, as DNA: TGTGCCAGCAGCTTTGACAGGCTCGGGGATGGCTACACCTTC. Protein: CASSFDRLGDGYTF.

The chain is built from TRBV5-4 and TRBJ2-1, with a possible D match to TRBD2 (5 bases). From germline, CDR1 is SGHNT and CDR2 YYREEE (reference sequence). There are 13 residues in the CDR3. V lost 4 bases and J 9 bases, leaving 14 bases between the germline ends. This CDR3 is CASSPLPLGEQFF. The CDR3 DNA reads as TGTGCCAGCAGCCCCCTACCACTAGGTGAGCAGTTCTTC. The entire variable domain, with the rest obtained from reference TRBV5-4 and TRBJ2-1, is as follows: ETGVTQSPTHLIKTRGQQVTLRCSSQSGHNTVSWYQQALGQGPQFIFQYYREEENGRGNFPPRFSGLQFPNYSSELNVNALELDDSALYLCASSPLPLGEQFFGPGTRLTVL.

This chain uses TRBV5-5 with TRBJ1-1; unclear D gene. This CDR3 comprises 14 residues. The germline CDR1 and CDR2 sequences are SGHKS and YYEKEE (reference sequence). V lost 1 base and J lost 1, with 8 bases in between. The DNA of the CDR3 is TGTGCCAGCAGCTTGATCGGCGGGAACACTGAAGCTTTCTTT. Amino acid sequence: CASSLIGGNTEAFF.

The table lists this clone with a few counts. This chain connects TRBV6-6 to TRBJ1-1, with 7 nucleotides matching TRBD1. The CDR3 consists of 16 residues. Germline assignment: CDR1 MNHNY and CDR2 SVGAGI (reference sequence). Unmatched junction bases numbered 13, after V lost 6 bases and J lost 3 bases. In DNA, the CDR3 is TGTGCCAGCAGAGACCCGCGGACAGGCTCCCACACTGAAGCTTTCTTT. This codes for CASRDPRTGSHTEAFF.